This record looks at one T cell receptor beta chain sequence and its context. Its antigen is not yet known. Nothing much larger sits one base from this clone, and base qualities are not available. The CDR3 runs 14 residues from the cysteine to the phenylalanine. Just CDR3 DNA is preserved here, 42 bases in frame from base 1. CDR1 and CDR2 are read off the germline V gene as LGHNA and YNFKEQ. Between the V and J ends, shortened by 0 bases and 2 bases respectively, the junction contains 7 bases. The data belong to a study of blood T cell repertoires in COVID-19 (dated by TCRdb to about 2020). Broadly, across the study: Samples from collaborators originated in the United States, Italy and Spain and spanned both the acute and convalescent phases of COVID-19. The repertoires were made available in a free public database intended to serve as a resource for research on the immune response to SARS-CoV-2. Samples came from the ongoing ImmuneRACE study (first 160 participants) plus 1,254 subjects from 6 global collaborators. Deeply sampled blood TCRbeta repertoires from subjects exposed to, actively infected with, or recovered from COVID-19 were included in the dataset. Where available, HLA class I and class II types were obtained from metadata supplied by the sample provider rather than from assay-based typing. The material from the prospective study consisted of cDNA or gDNA derived from T cells, B-cell-depleted T cells, or PBMCs. Nearly every sample came with metadata listing a de-identified subject ID, COVID-19 status, age in years and sex.

Overall results and qualifications from the work: How much clinical and demographic metadata was included differed by source and by participant, and the metadata was provided uncurated.

The immunoSEQ Assay, a bias-controlled multiplex PCR, was used to amplify TCRbeta CDR3 regions from genomic DNA. Regarding the original processing steps: Nucleated cell counts per sample were estimated from amplification of reference gene primers within the assay. Sequence reads were collapsed and filtered to measure the absolute abundance of every unique TCRbeta CDR3 rearrangement. Productive Simpson clonality was computed per sample as the square root of Simpson's diversity index over productive rearrangements. The immuneACCESS repertoire file appears here via TCRdb, limited to in-frame rearrangements. These files lack a portion of the clones; in checked studies, under half of the deficit traces to unresolved V genes, and the cause of the others is not known. The V and J calls and clone size were taken over from that table, and D and trimming were inferred from the DNA. Recorded for this sample are about 140,000 clones; 85% to 90% of them occurred a single time. Around 5% of the sample goes to the ten largest clones.

Whole blood was collected in K2EDTA tubes by collaborating institutions according to the institutions' own protocols. For TCRbeta analysis, collaborators shipped samples in one of three forms: frozen whole blood, isolated PBMCs, or DNA extracted from either of those sample types. Sequences were obtained from peripheral blood. This chain is built from TRBV4-2 and TRBJ2-5; confidence is insufficient to name the D gene. This receptor was obtained from a human donor in a cohort sampled during active COVID-19. The nucleotide sequence reads as follows: TGTGCCAGCAGCCAAGATAACTTACAAGAGACCCAGTACTTC. This encodes CASSQDNLQETQYF.